These 21 T cell receptor beta chains were sequenced from one sample in a study of human T cells and chemical hapten exposure. Unique molecular identifiers were linked by the library to individual cDNA molecules. MiXCR, applied by TCRdb to the reads, yields one record per CDR3 protein. The table includes around 1,600 distinct CDR3 sequences, roughly 50% detected once. Treatment meaning: therapeutic diphenylcyclopropenone sensitization with weekly scalp DPC. Sequenced material: whole blood, taken before DPC sensitization or 2, 6, or about 24 weeks after (not recorded which). The receptors stem from an adult with alopecia areata. Some clones in this sample may be carry-over from other donors' samples. This table probably holds off-target reads from a library built for another chain.

The chain combines TRBV11-2 with TRBJ2-5; D gene unclear. CDR3 length: 13 amino acids. CDR1 and CDR2 (germline): SGHAT, FQNNGV. V lost 5 bases to trimming and J lost 0 bases, with 7 bases between them. The CDR3 DNA reads TGTGCCAGCAGCCCTGGGTACCAAGAGACCCAGTACTTC. Its translation is CASSPGYQETQYF.

This clonotype was seen a few times. The J gene is TRBJ2-1, the V gene TRBV27; 8 positions match TRBD2. Trimming cost V 2 bases and J 5 bases; bases outside gene matches: 5. Germline values: CDR1 MNHEY, CDR2 SMNVEV (reference sequence). There are 15 residues in the CDR3. CDR3 DNA: TGTGCCAGCAGTTTAACAGCGGGGGCCCACAATGAGCAGTTCTTC. It yields the protein CASSLTAGAHNEQFF.

This chain uses TRBV6-1 with TRBJ1-1; 9 bases match TRBD1. In germline, CDR1 is MNHNS, CDR2 SASEGT. V gave up 6 bases and J gave up 0 bases; unmatched junction bases: 11. The CDR3 covers 17 residues. This CDR3 is CASRSGQGFSMNTEAFF. The CDR3 nucleotides are TGTGCCAGCAGATCCGGACAGGGGTTCTCGATGAACACTGAAGCTTTCTTT.

This chain joins TRBV12-3 or TRBV12-4 and TRBJ2-1, with D maybe TRBD1 (6 bases). This CDR3 contains 15 residues. With 6 bases removed from V and 1 base from J, the gap between germline ends came to 13 bases. Here the CDR3 reads CASRAGDTSYNEQFF. CDR3 in DNA: TGTGCCAGCAGGGCCGGGGACACATCCTACAATGAGCAGTTCTTC.

The chain employs TRBV7-9 and TRBJ2-1, with D uncertain. Germline values: CDR1 SEHNR, CDR2 FQNEAQ (reference sequence). The CDR3 length is 14 residues. V was pared by 2 bases and J by 8 bases, with 13 bases between. The CDR3 sequence is CASSLTPYPHEQFF. The CDR3 DNA reads as TGTGCCAGCAGCTTAACTCCGTATCCCCATGAGCAGTTCTTC.

This clonotype has a handful of counts. The rearrangement joins TRBV7-2 to TRBJ2-3; D remains ambiguous. V gave up 4 bases and J gave up 6 bases, with 11 bases separating them. Germline loops: CDR1 SGHTA, CDR2 FQGNSA. The CDR3 has 13 amino acids. The CDR3 DNA reads as TGTGCCAGCAGCTCCAATCTCATGGATACGCAGTATTTT. Protein: CASSSNLMDTQYF. Combining the CDR3 with reference TRBV7-2 and TRBJ2-3 gives the whole variable domain GAGVSQSPSNKVTEKGKDVELRCDPISGHTALYWYRQSLGQGLEFLIYFQGNSAPDKSGLPSDRFSAERTGGSVSTLTIQRTQQEDSAVYLCASSSNLMDTQYFGPGTRLTVL.

V and J are TRBV10-3 and TRBJ2-7; 7 nucleotides align to TRBD1. V shed 5 bases, J shed 2 bases, and the junction held 6 bases outside the gene matches. This CDR3 region has 14 residues. From germline, CDR1 is ENHRY and CDR2 SYGVKD. The CDR3, as DNA: TGTGCCATCAGTCCCGGGACAGATACCTACGAGCAGTACTTC. It codes for CAISPGTDTYEQYF.

The chain has TRBV7-3 and TRBJ2-3; 9 bases fit TRBD1. The trim removed 2 bases at V and 4 bases at J, leaving 4 bases unmatched. Germline V gene sequence: CDR1 SGHTA, CDR2 FQGTGA. The CDR3 contains 15 residues. The CDR3 loop is CASSLGDRVADTQYF. In DNA, the CDR3 is TGTGCCAGCAGCTTAGGGGACAGGGTGGCAGATACGCAGTATTTT. The complete variable domain, with remaining parts taken from reference TRBV7-3 and TRBJ2-3, reads GAGVSQTPSNKVTEKGKYVELRCDPISGHTALYWYRQSLGQGPEFLIYFQGTGAADDSGLPNDRFFAVRPEGSVSTLKIQRTERGDSAVYLCASSLGDRVADTQYFGPGTRLTVL.

The rearrangement links TRBV21-1 to TRBJ2-7; the table's D call of TRBD1 was not tested on the DNA. TRBV21-1 is listed as a pseudogene. The CDR3 has 14 amino acids. This CDR3 reads CASSNVGRGREQYF. Here the CDR3 DNA reads TGTGCCAGCAGCAATGTGGGCAGGGGGCGCGAGCAGTACTTC.

This clonotype has just a few counts. The V gene is TRBV6-2 or TRBV6-3, the J gene TRBJ2-7; D is possibly TRBD2 (5 bases). The CDR3 runs to 12 residues. CDR1 is MNHEY, CDR2 SVGEGT, per germline. Trimming pared 4 bases from V and 4 bases from J, leaving 8 bases between. This CDR3 is CASSWTGYEQYF. The CDR3 DNA reads as TGTGCCAGCAGTTGGACGGGATACGAGCAGTACTTC.

This rearrangement joins TRBV3-1 to TRBJ1-2; the D gene is possibly TRBD1 (5 bases). Looked up from germline, CDR1 is LGHDT and CDR2 is YNNKEL (reference sequence). The CDR3 extends over 17 amino acids. Trimming pared 0 bases from V and 8 bases from J, leaving 22 bases between. Here the CDR3 reads CASSQDRSGALKIGYTF. The CDR3, as DNA: TGTGCCAGCAGCCAAGATCGTTCCGGGGCTTTAAAGATAGGCTACACCTTC.

V is TRBV7-6 and J is TRBJ1-1; D remains ambiguous. Between the trimmed V and J ends, which lost 3 bases and 4 bases, there was a span of 6 bases. The CDR3 is 12 residues long. Per germline, CDR1 SGHVS and CDR2 FNYEAQ. DNA of the CDR3: TGTGCCAGCAGCTTGCTTAGCACTGAAGCTTTCTTT. Translating it yields CASSLLSTEAFF.

The gene calls are TRBV5-4 and TRBJ2-2; possible D gene TRBD1, 5 bases. Deletions cut 2 bases from V and 0 bases from J, with 8 bases between. The length of the CDR3 is 15 residues. The germline gives CDR1 SGHNT, CDR2 YYREEE (reference sequence). The CDR3 DNA reads TGTGCCAGCAGCTTTAAGGGGACGAACACCGGGGAGCTGTTTTTT. Its protein product is CASSFKGTNTGELFF.

A few counts support this clonotype. This chain links TRBV20-1 with TRBJ2-7; TRBD1 matches at 10 bases. Trimming removed 1 base from V and 3 bases from J; junction bases left unmatched: 0. Per germline, CDR1 DFQATT and CDR2 SNEGSKA (reference sequence). The CDR3 extends over 13 amino acids. The CDR3 sequence: CSARGDRGYEQYF. The CDR3 DNA reads TGCAGTGCTAGAGGGGACAGGGGCTACGAGCAGTACTTC.

The chain's CDR3 is CASSVEGRGSTDTQYF. CDR3 nucleotides: TGTGCCAGCAGCGTAGAGGGGCGGGGTAGCACAGATACGCAGTATTTT. V gene TRBV9 combines with J gene TRBJ2-3; tentative D call: TRBD2 (6 bases). This CDR3 is 16 amino acids long. Trimming shortened V by 0 bases and J by 0 bases, and 11 bases separated the two germline ends. Per germline, CDR1 SGDLS and CDR2 YYNGEE. The full variable domain, in which reference TRBV9 and TRBJ2-3 provide the parts outside the CDR3, is DSGVTQTPKHLITATGQRVTLRCSPRSGDLSVYWYQQSLDQGLQFLIQYYNGEERAKGNILERFSAQQFPDLHSELNLSSLELGDSALYFCASSVEGRGSTDTQYFGPGTRLTVL.

This clonotype appeared a few times. The rearrangement links TRBV7-2 to TRBJ2-3, with TRBD2 matching 11 bases. V shed 2 bases and J 0 bases; nucleotides not matched to a gene: 7. CDR1 is SGHTA, CDR2 FQGNSA, per germline. The CDR3 has 18 residues. The CDR3 DNA sequence: TGTGCCAGCAGCTTAAGGCCTAGCGGGGGGACAAGCACAGATACGCAGTATTTT. Translated: CASSLRPSGGTSTDTQYF. Full variable domain (missing parts from reference TRBV7-2 and TRBJ2-3): GAGVSQSPSNKVTEKGKDVELRCDPISGHTALYWYRQSLGQGLEFLIYFQGNSAPDKSGLPSDRFSAERTGGSVSTLTIQRTQQEDSAVYLCASSLRPSGGTSTDTQYFGPGTRLTVL.

This sequence joins TRBV20-1 and TRBJ2-3, with 7 positions matching TRBD2. This CDR3 is built from 17 residues. V lost 0 bases to trimming and J lost 1 base; unmatched junction nucleotides: 10. The V gene's germline CDR1 is DFQATT and CDR2 SNEGSKA (reference sequence). The CDR3 spells CSARDRWRGRRTDTQYF. CDR3 in DNA: TGCAGTGCTAGAGATAGGTGGCGGGGGAGGCGCACAGATACGCAGTATTTT.

Details on this clonotype: One end of the junction fails to match germline, which may point to a read error. The V and J genes are TRBV7-7 and TRBJ2-1, with a weak D call TRBD2 (6 bases). The CDR3 extends over 16 amino acids. CDR1 and CDR2 from the germline V gene are SSHAT and FNYEAQ (reference sequence). The CDR3 DNA reads TGTGCTAGCAGCCCAGGGAGACTAGTTCGAGGGGATGAGCAGTTCTTC. Its protein is CASSPGRLVRGDEQFF.

The chain has TRBV18 and TRBJ1-6; D possibly corresponds to TRBD1 (5 bases). The CDR3 has 14 residues. V was shortened by 0 bases and J by 8 bases, with 8 bases between the two germline ends. From germline, CDR1 is KGHSH and CDR2 LQKENI. The CDR3 region has the DNA TGTGCCAGCTCACCACCTGGGACGGATTCACCCCTCCACTTT. Its translation is CASSPPGTDSPLHF.

Here the CDR3 reads CASRGQRNTGELFF. CDR3 nucleotide sequence: TGTGCCAGCAGGGGACAGAGAAACACCGGGGAGCTGTTTTTT. The rearrangement joins TRBV19 to TRBJ2-2, with 7 bases aligning to TRBD1. The germline V gene encodes CDR1 LNHDA and CDR2 SQIVND (reference sequence). With 9 bases clipped from V and 2 bases from J, the junction kept 6 bases outside the gene matches. The CDR3 extends over 14 amino acids.

This clonotype was seen once. The chain recombines TRBV2 with TRBJ1-6; maybe TRBD1 (5 bases). CDR1 SNHLY and CDR2 FYNNEI come from the germline V gene. Trimming took off 4 bases at V and 5 bases at J, with 9 bases between the two ends. CDR3 length: 14 amino acids. CDR3 coding DNA: TGTGCCAGCAGTGTGACAGCGGATAATTCACCCCTCCACTTT. This codes for CASSVTADNSPLHF. The variable domain in full, with the rest retrieved from reference TRBV2 and TRBJ1-6, is EPEVTQTPSHQVTQMGQEVILRCVPISNHLYFYWYRQILGQKVEFLVSFYNNEISEKSEIFDDQFSVERPDGSNFTLKIRSTKLEDSAMYFCASSVTADNSPLHFGNGTRLTVT.